The present T cell receptor beta chain was sequenced within a study of CD8 T cells in Susac syndrome. Reverse transcription of roughly 0.45 to 1 ug RNA used random hexamers. MiXCR was run by TCRdb on the immunoSEQ multiplex PCR reads, yielding one entry per CDR3 protein. The table has about 150,000 distinct CDR3 sequences, approximately 94% seen once. Turning to this clonotype: Antigen unknown.

Study-level points and caveats: The study recognized that the number of individuals in its TCR sequencing and HLA analysis was relatively small.

V gave up 0 bases and J gave up 4 bases, with 13 bases separating them. The CDR3 sequence is 16 residues long. Germline V lookup: CDR1 SGHTA, CDR2 FQGTGA. From blood CD8+ and CD4+ T cells, the TCR beta chain was sequenced. The authors negatively isolated CD8+ and CD4+ T cells and FACS-enriched TEMRA cells. The specimen was CD8+ T cells from PBMCs. This chain joins TRBV7-3 and TRBJ2-1; TRBD1 might be the D (6 bases). This sequence was found in a human donor with multiple sclerosis. The CDR3 nucleotides read TGTGCCAGCAGCTTAACGAAGGGGGTTGGGTACAATGAGCAGTTCTTC. The encoded protein is CASSLTKGVGYNEQFF.